The subject of this entry is one T cell receptor beta chain. The target of this receptor is not known. Base qualities were left out, and no much larger clone turns up one base away. This specimen comes from a study of shared clonotypes between healthy human individuals (TCRdb year 2020). In terms of the full investigation: A couple of women and three men aged 18 to 49 years were included in the cohort. Libraries were prepared and TCR repertoires were sequenced by different laboratories using diverse techniques, in order to increase sequencing depth and limit assay-specific biases. Blood TCR repertoires of about five healthy adults were deeply sequenced to estimate repertoire size and the extent of clonotype sharing between individuals. Per donor, leukapheresis produced somewhere between about 0.94 and 10 billion PBMCs. Results and caveats for the whole study, not just this receptor: Because the study included only a small number of donors, the genetic and exposure-history diversity represented was limited. Pairwise subsampling led to the expectation that sequencing depth would affect the degree of clonotype sharing among donors. Only blood was sampled, and tissue TCR repertoires likely differ from those in blood.

Using the deep immunoSEQ assay, multiplex PCR amplified TCR CDR3 regions from genomic DNA. For each cell subset, the extracted genomic DNA was distributed evenly across all wells of several immunoSEQ 96-well plates, and each plate served as one replicate. For unsorted PBMC, approximately 290 ng genomic DNA, equal to 30,000 or so T cell genomes, was loaded into each replicate PCR. Genomic DNA from unsorted PBMC was sequenced over ten immunoSEQ deep assay plates. Purified libraries were quantified with a Qubit 3.0 fluorometer, sized on a Bioanalyzer 2100, and re-quantified with the KAPA Library Quantification kit. Each immunoSEQ 96-well plate was sequenced on its own single-read 150-cycle Illumina NextSeq 550 flow cell. The original methods were these. The immunoSEQ output contained only junctional sequences without quality scores, so filtering could not match that applied to full-length reads. To assign V/J genes and CDR3, sequences were annotated using PyIR, a Python wrapper for IgBLAST v1.9, with IMGT germline references. Reads were removed for weak V/J assignments (E-value above 1e-6), missing CDR3, stop codons, out-of-frame junctions, or ambiguous translated residues. V3J clonotypes were defined as sequences sharing an identical inferred V gene, J gene, and CDR3 amino acid sequence. Percentage overlap between repertoires was calculated by dividing the number of shared unique clonotypes by the size of the smaller repertoire. Richness of each repertoire was evaluated using RTK rarefaction, the Chao1 estimator, and Recon v2.1 estimates of unobserved clonotypes. The table was pulled from immuneACCESS by TCRdb, which kept in-frame rearrangements only. Such tables lose some clones; where checked, under half of the loss comes from unresolved V genes, and the rest has no known cause. V, J and clone size derive from that table, while D and trimming were established from the DNA sequence. The sample yields hundreds of thousands of clones; more than 75% were counted once. The top ten constitute less than 15% of the sample.

Inclusive of the bounding cysteine and phenylalanine, the CDR3 is 14 residues long. Only the CDR3 DNA stays, 42 bases, in frame from base 1. CDR1 and CDR2 were assigned from the germline V gene as MDHEN and SYDVKM. The germline ends are 8 bases apart after V is trimmed by 2 bases and J by 0 bases. The donors were healthy, HIV-negative adults with no recently reported acute infections or vaccinations. All donors were Caucasian adults living in Nashville, Tennessee, USA. For unsorted samples, 100 million or so PBMCs were counted, and genomic DNA was extracted using the QIAamp DNA Blood Mini kit. After blood collection by leukapheresis, PBMCs were isolated using Ficoll-Histopaque density gradient centrifugation and then cryopreserved in the vapor phase of liquid nitrogen.

The chain is made from TRBV28 and TRBJ2-7; matching of 5 bases hints at TRBD2 as the D gene. The receptor was isolated from a woman aged 40 to 49 in good health. Some clones in this sample may be carry-over from other donors' samples. The material sequenced was PBMCs. The CDR3 protein sequence reads: CASSLEGTSYEQYF. The DNA reads as follows: TGTGCCAGCAGTTTAGAGGGTACCTCCTACGAGCAGTACTTC.